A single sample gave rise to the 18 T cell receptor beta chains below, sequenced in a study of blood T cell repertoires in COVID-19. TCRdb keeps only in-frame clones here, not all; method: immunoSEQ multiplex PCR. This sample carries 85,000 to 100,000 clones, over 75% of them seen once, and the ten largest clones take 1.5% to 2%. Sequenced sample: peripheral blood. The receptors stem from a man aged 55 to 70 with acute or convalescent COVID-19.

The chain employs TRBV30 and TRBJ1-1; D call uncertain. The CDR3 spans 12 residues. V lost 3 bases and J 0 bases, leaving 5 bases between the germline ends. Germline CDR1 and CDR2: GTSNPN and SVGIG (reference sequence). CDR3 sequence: CAWRYMNTEAFF. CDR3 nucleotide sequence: TGTGCCTGGAGGTACATGAACACTGAAGCTTTCTTT.

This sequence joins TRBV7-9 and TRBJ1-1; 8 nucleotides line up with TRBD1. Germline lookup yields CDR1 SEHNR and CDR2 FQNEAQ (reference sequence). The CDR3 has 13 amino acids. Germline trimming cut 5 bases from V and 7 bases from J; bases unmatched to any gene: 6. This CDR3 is CASSRGQGDEAFF. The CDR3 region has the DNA TGTGCCAGCAGCCGTGGACAGGGCGATGAAGCTTTCTTT.

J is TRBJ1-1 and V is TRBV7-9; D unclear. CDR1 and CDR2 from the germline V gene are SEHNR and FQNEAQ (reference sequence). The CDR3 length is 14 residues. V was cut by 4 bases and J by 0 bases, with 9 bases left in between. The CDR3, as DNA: TGTGCCAGCAGCTCACCTAATATGAACACTGAAGCTTTCTTT. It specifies CASSSPNMNTEAFF.

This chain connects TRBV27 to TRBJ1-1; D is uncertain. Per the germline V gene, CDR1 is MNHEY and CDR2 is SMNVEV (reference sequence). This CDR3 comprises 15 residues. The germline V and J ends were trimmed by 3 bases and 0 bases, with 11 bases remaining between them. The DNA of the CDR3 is TGTGCCAGCAGTTTGACGGGGAATCTGAACACTGAAGCTTTCTTT. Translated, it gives CASSLTGNLNTEAFF.

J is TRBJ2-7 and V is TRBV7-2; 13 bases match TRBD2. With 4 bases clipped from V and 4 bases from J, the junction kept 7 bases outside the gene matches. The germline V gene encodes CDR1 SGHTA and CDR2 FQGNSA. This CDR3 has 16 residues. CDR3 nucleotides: TGTGCCAGCAGCTCGGGACTAGCGGGGAGAAAATACGAGCAGTACTTC. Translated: CASSSGLAGRKYEQYF.

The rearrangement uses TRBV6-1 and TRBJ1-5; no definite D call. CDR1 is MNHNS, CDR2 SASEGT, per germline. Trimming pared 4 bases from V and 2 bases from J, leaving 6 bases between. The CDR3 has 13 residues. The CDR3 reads CASSGEGNQPQHF. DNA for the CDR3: TGTGCCAGCAGTGGTGAGGGCAATCAGCCCCAGCATTTT.

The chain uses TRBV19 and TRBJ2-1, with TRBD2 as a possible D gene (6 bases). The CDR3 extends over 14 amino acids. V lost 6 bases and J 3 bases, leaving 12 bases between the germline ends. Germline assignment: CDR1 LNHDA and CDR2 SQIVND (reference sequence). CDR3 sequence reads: CASRRRTNYNEQFF. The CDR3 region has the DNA TGTGCCAGTAGACGGCGGACTAACTACAATGAGCAGTTCTTC.

CDR3 in amino acids: CASSTADRNTEAFF. DNA for the CDR3: TGTGCCAGCAGCACCGCTGATAGGAACACTGAAGCTTTCTTT. The chain recombines TRBV5-4 with TRBJ1-1; no definite D call. CDR3 length equals 14 residues. Trimming shortened V by 4 bases and J by 1 base, and 11 bases separated the two germline ends. Germline-derived CDR1 and CDR2 are SGHNT and YYREEE (reference sequence).

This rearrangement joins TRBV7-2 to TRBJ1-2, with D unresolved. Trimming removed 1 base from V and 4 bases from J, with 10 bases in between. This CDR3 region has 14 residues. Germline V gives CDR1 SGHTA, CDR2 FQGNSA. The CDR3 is CASSLVRQTYGYTF. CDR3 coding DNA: TGTGCCAGCAGCTTAGTGAGGCAGACCTATGGCTACACCTTC. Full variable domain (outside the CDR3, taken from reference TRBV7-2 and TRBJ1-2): GAGVSQSPSNKVTEKGKDVELRCDPISGHTALYWYRQSLGQGLEFLIYFQGNSAPDKSGLPSDRFSAERTGGSVSTLTIQRTQQEDSAVYLCASSLVRQTYGYTFGSGTRLTVV.

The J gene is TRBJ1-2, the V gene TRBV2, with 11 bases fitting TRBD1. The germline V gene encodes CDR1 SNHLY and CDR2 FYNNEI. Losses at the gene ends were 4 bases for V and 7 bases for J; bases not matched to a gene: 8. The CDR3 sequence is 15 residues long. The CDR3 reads CASSVEGQGVGGYTF. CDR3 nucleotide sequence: TGTGCCAGCAGTGTTGAGGGACAGGGGGTTGGTGGCTACACCTTC.

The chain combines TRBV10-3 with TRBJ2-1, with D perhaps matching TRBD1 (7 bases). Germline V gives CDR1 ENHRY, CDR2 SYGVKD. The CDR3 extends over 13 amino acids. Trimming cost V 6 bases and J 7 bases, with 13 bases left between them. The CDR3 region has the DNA TGTGCCATCAGAGGACAGGAGGGGAATGAGCAGTTCTTC. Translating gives CAIRGQEGNEQFF.

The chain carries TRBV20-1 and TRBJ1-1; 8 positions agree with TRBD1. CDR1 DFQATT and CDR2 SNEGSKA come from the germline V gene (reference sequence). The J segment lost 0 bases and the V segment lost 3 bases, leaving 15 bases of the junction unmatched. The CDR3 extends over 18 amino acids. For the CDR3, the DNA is TGCAGTGCTAGTCAAGGGCCCACAGGGGGGGGCTTGAACACTGAAGCTTTCTTT. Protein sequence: CSASQGPTGGGLNTEAFF.

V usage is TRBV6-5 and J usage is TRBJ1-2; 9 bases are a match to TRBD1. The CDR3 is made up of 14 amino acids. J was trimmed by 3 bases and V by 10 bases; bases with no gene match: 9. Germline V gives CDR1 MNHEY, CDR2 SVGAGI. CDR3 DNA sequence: TGTGCCACGTCGCCGGGACAGGGCGACTATGGCTACACCTTC. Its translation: CATSPGQGDYGYTF.

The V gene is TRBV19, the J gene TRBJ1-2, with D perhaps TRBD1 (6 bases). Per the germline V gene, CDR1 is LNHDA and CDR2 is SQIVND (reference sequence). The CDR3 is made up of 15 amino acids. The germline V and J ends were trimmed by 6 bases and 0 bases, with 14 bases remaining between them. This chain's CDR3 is CASSPGGQANYGYTF. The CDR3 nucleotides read TGTGCCAGTAGCCCCGGGGGGCAAGCTAACTATGGCTACACCTTC.

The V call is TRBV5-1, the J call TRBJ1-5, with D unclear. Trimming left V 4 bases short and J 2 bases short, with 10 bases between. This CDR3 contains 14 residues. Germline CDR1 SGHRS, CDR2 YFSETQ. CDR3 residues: CASSLGSGNQPQHF. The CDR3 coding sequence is TGCGCCAGCAGCCTCGGGTCGGGCAATCAGCCCCAGCATTTT.

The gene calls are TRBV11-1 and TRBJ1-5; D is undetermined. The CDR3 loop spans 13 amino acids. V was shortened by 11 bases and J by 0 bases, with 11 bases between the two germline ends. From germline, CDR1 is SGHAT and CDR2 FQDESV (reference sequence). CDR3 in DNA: TGTGCCCTCCATGACTATAGCAATCAGCCCCAGCATTTT. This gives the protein CALHDYSNQPQHF.

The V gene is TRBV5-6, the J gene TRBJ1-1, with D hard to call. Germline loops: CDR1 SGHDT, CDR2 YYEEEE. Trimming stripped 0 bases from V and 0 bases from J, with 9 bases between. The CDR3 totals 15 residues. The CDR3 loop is CASSLGLTVNTEAFF. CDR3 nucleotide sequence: TGTGCCAGCAGCTTGGGATTGACTGTGAACACTGAAGCTTTCTTT.

The CDR3 DNA follows: TGTGCCAGCAGTCAATCCCGACAGGGTGGCGGCTACACCTTC. This sequence encodes CASSQSRQGGGYTF. The chain has TRBV6-4 and TRBJ1-2; TRBD1 matches 7 bases. V lost 5 bases, J lost 8 bases, and 11 bases stayed unmatched. CDR3 size: 14 residues. Germline CDR1 reads MRHNA; CDR2 reads SNTAGT.